This TCR beta chain emerged from a study of shared clonotypes between healthy human individuals. The overall study: Three plates were used per donor for CD4 naive, three for CD4 memory, two for CD8 naive and one for CD8 memory.

Clones were sequenced by immunoSEQ multiplex PCR, and TCRdb holds only the in-frame ones, with some missing. The top ten hold 0.32% of the sample, which has about 380,000 clones, about 96% seen once. CDR3 length equals 13 residues. CDR1 is MNHEY and CDR2 is SMNVEV in the germline V gene (reference sequence). Between the trimmed V and J ends, which lost 3 bases and 7 bases, there was a span of 12 bases. Material: memory CD8+ T cells sorted from blood. The subset denotes: CD45RO+ cells pooled with CCR7-negative TemRA cells. This receptor was identified in a man aged 25-45 years in good health. The J gene is TRBJ1-1, the V gene TRBV27; D is uncertain. For the CDR3, the DNA is TGTGCCAGCAGTTTTTTCGGACGGCTTGAAGCTTTCTTT. Translating it yields CASSFFGRLEAFF.